The TCR beta chain under discussion was sequenced for a study of T-cell memory formation after mild COVID-19. The study, taken as a whole, reports: Day 15 to 85 contracting clones showed balanced CD4/CD8; later expanders leaned CD4+.

Trimming cost V 2 bases and J 4 bases; bases outside gene matches: 8. Germline lookup yields CDR1 LNHNV and CDR2 YYDKDF (reference sequence). The CDR3 covers 16 residues. A remark on this clonotype: Antigen: not known.

Via MiXCR, TCRdb re-called the 5' RACE reads, giving one row per CDR3 protein. This table holds more than 150,000 distinct CDR3 sequences, less than 20% found once. Specimen: PBMCs or a T cell subset sorted from them (not recorded which). The chain couples TRBV15 to TRBJ1-5; TRBD1 matches at 7 bases. The sequence came from a man younger than 30 who had mild COVID-19 (a few samples of this study predate the infection). Cell type and time point are not known. This CDR3 reads CATSRMSGDRNQPQHF. The CDR3 DNA sequence: TGTGCCACCAGCAGAATGTCTGGGGACAGAAATCAGCCCCAGCATTTT.